Listed here is a single T cell receptor (beta chain). Its cognate antigen is unknown. Likely unrecorded immune exposures existed in these nominally healthy donors. Germline V gives CDR1 MNHEY, CDR2 SMNVEV (reference sequence). Trimming cost V 4 bases and J 5 bases, with 23 bases left between them. The CDR3 loop spans 17 amino acids. Primers: 60 Vbeta forward and 13 Jbeta reverse. Clones were sequenced by immunoSEQ multiplex PCR, and TCRdb holds only the in-frame ones, with some missing. The table lists around 140,000 clones. This entry comes from a study of cytomegalovirus exposure and HLA in healthy donors. About the research overall: Earlier, 150 million to 200 million T cells were analyzed, and more than 100 million unique TCR beta sequences were found among them. In an early release, HLA-typed donors contributed tens of millions of unique TCR sequences.

Whole-study findings and limits: Clonal expansion was found to be greater in HLA-associated TCR beta chains than in equally common others in a later analysis.

The V gene is TRBV27, the J gene TRBJ1-1; a possible D gene is TRBD1 (6 bases). The receptor comes from a male donor in good health and CMV-seronegative. The sequencing sample was made of PBMCs. The CDR3 spells CASSSLGSGGGKTEAFF. In nucleotides, the CDR3 is TGTGCCAGCAGTTCCCTCGGTTCGGGGGGCGGTAAGACTGAAGCTTTCTTT.